These 9 T cell receptor beta chains originate from one sample sequenced in a study of T cells after yellow fever vaccination. TCRdb itself ran the 5' RACE reads through MiXCR, one entry per CDR3 protein. The repertoire holds 200,000 to 300,000 distinct CDR3 sequences, with roughly 6.2% as singletons. The starting material was CD4+ T cells sorted from PBMCs, obtained on the day of the yellow fever booster vaccination. The receptors come from a man younger than 40 who received the YFV17D yellow fever vaccine.

About this clonotype: A much larger clone differs from this one at a single base, so this may be a read error. This chain joins TRBV12-5 and TRBJ2-1; D uncertain. V dropped 6 bases and J dropped 0 bases, with 21 bases sitting between them. The CDR3 has 18 residues. Germline V gives CDR1 LGHNT, CDR2 FRNRAP. CDR3: CASGRPPGIGGSYNEQFF. In DNA, the CDR3 is TGTGCTAGTGGGCGCCCTCCAGGTATTGGCGGCTCCTACAATGAGCAGTTCTTC.

This clonotype occurred a few times. This chain links TRBV15 with TRBJ2-1; weak D call: TRBD2 (6 bases). The CDR3 length is 15 residues. Trimming removed 8 bases from V and 0 bases from J, with 14 bases in between. CDR1 LNHNV and CDR2 YYDKDF come from the germline V gene (reference sequence). CDR3 nucleotide sequence: TGTGCCACCGGGACTGGAACTTTCTCCTACAATGAGCAGTTCTTC. This gives the protein CATGTGTFSYNEQFF.

The sample holds a few counts of this clonotype. The J gene is TRBJ2-5, the V gene TRBV2; maybe TRBD1 (5 bases). Germline CDR1 is SNHLY and CDR2 is FYNNEI. V gave up 4 bases and J gave up 5 bases, with 17 bases separating them. CDR3 length equals 15 residues. The DNA of the CDR3 is TGTGCCAGCAGTGCTCAGGGAAGTAAGGGGGAGACCCAGTACTTC. Translated, it gives CASSAQGSKGETQYF.

This clonotype appeared a few times. The chain carries TRBV7-2 and TRBJ2-1; the match to TRBD2 covers 7 bases. The length of the CDR3 is 16 residues. The V gene end was trimmed by 1 base and the J gene end by 1 base; junction bases not matched to a gene: 4. The germline V gene has CDR1 SGHTA and CDR2 FQGNSA. As DNA, the CDR3 is TGTGCCAGCAGCTTAGTAGCGGGTCTTTCCTACAATGAGCAGTTCTTC. Translating it yields CASSLVAGLSYNEQFF. The full variable domain, with the rest looked up from reference TRBV7-2 and TRBJ2-1, is GAGVSQSPSNKVTEKGKDVELRCDPISGHTALYWYRQSLGQGLEFLIYFQGNSAPDKSGLPSDRFSAERTGGSVSTLTIQRTQQEDSAVYLCASSLVAGLSYNEQFFGPGTRLTVL.

The genes are TRBV24-1 and TRBJ2-7; 8 nucleotides align to TRBD2. From germline, CDR1 is KGHDR and CDR2 SFDVKD. V lost 5 bases and J lost 3; bases outside the gene matches: 11. The length of the CDR3 is 16 residues. Here the CDR3 reads CATSGPEVSGSYEQYF. Written as DNA, the CDR3 is TGTGCCACCAGTGGCCCGGAGGTGAGCGGGAGCTACGAGCAGTACTTC.

This chain uses TRBV6-1 with TRBJ2-7, with 10 bases identical to TRBD2. J was trimmed by 3 bases and V by 8 bases; bases with no gene match: 4. CDR1 MNHNS and CDR2 SASEGT come from the germline V gene. The CDR3 has 13 residues. CDR3 sequence reads: CASRTSGDYEQYF. CDR3 coding DNA: TGTGCCAGCCGGACTAGCGGAGACTACGAGCAGTACTTC.

This clonotype was seen a handful of times. This chain connects TRBV24-1 to TRBJ2-7; no clear D gene. The CDR3 is 13 amino acids. V lost 5 bases and J 2 bases, leaving 9 bases between the germline ends. The germline CDR1 and CDR2 sequences are KGHDR and SFDVKD. CDR3 amino acids: CATSAPATYEQYF. The CDR3 region has the DNA TGTGCCACCAGTGCCCCCGCAACCTACGAGCAGTACTTC.

This clonotype was observed a few times. The chain employs TRBV7-6 and TRBJ2-5, with TRBD2 as a possible D gene (6 bases). Per germline, CDR1 SGHVS and CDR2 FNYEAQ. Trimming removed 1 base from V and 9 bases from J, with 12 bases in between. The CDR3 contains 13 residues. The DNA of the CDR3 is TGTGCCAGCAGCTTAGGGGACGGCGGGGCCCAGTACTTC. Protein: CASSLGDGGAQYF.

As regards this clonotype: This sequence may be a read error, since a much larger clone differs from it by one base. V and J are TRBV20-1 and TRBJ2-2, with a tentative D call TRBD1 (5 bases). The CDR3 loop spans 14 amino acids. Germline V gene lookup returns CDR1 DFQATT and CDR2 SNEGSKA (reference sequence). The CDR3 coding sequence is TGCTGCATGATCGGGCAGGGGAACACCGGGGAGCTGTTTTTT. It is translated as CCMIGQGNTGELFF.